Reported below is one T cell receptor (beta chain). This entry belongs to a study of blood T cell repertoires in COVID-19. Study overall: Spain, Italy and the United States supplied samples that represented acute and convalescent COVID-19.

Between the trimmed V and J ends, which lost 0 bases and 0 bases, there was a span of 7 bases. Germline values: CDR1 SGDLS, CDR2 YYNGEE. The CDR3 runs to 15 residues. Original methodology: Quantification of nucleated cells was approximated via reference gene primer amplification. Here immunoSEQ multiplex PCR was the method, and the copy in TCRdb shows in-frame clones only, minus some. That table gives V, J and clone size, and the DNA gave D and trimming. Found here are over 200,000 clones, 65% to 90% of them singletons; the top ten hold 5.1%. The receptor was isolated from a human donor in a cohort sampled during active COVID-19. The genes are TRBV9 and TRBJ2-4; D is ambiguous. Sequenced: peripheral blood. CDR3 coding DNA: TGTGCCAGCAGCGTAGGACTGTCAGCCAAAAACATTCAGTACTTC. The encoded protein is CASSVGLSAKNIQYF.